What follows are 25 T cell receptor beta chains derived from one specimen sequenced in a study of cytomegalovirus exposure and HLA in healthy donors. Profiling relied on immunoSEQ multiplex PCR, and the TCRdb table lists in-frame clones only, not all of them. The table shows under 100,000 clones, with approximately 96% occurring only once. Sequenced input: PBMCs. These receptors originate from a man younger than 30 in good health and CMV-seronegative.

The J gene is TRBJ2-3, the V gene TRBV5-1, with 10 bases matching TRBD1. Germline V gives CDR1 SGHRS, CDR2 YFSETQ. V was clipped by 4 bases and J by 2 bases; unmatched bases: 7. The CDR3 consists of 16 residues. DNA of the CDR3: TGCGCCAGCAGCCCCGACAGGGGGCCCCTCACAGATACGCAGTATTTT. Translating it yields CASSPDRGPLTDTQYF.

This clone was counted between two and nine times. The chain recombines TRBV18 with TRBJ1-2, with D tentatively TRBD1 (6 bases). Trimming removed 2 bases from V and 0 bases from J, with 10 bases in between. Germline V gene sequence: CDR1 KGHSH, CDR2 LQKENI. The CDR3 is 15 residues long. The CDR3: CASSPAGQPNYGYTF. CDR3 DNA: TGTGCCAGCTCACCAGCCGGACAGCCTAACTATGGCTACACCTTC. Supplemented by reference TRBV18 and TRBJ1-2, the full variable domain reads NAGVMQNPRHLVRRRGQEARLRCSPMKGHSHVYWYRQLPEEGLKFMVYLQKENIIDESGMPKERFSAEFPKEGPSILRIQQVVRGDSAAYFCASSPAGQPNYGYTFGSGTRLTVV.

This clone was counted once. The V and J genes are TRBV29-1 and TRBJ2-1; 7 bases are shared with TRBD1. The CDR3 runs to 14 residues. Germline values: CDR1 SQVTM, CDR2 ANQGSEA. The V segment lost 7 bases and the J segment 0 bases; nucleotides outside the gene matches: 6. CDR3 bases: TGCAGCGCCCAGGGACAGAGCTCCTACAATGAGCAGTTCTTC. This encodes CSAQGQSSYNEQFF.

The J gene is TRBJ2-1, the V gene TRBV27; 7 bases fit TRBD2. J was trimmed by 5 bases and V by 3 bases; bases with no gene match: 10. The CDR3 runs to 16 residues. Germline V lookup: CDR1 MNHEY, CDR2 SMNVEV (reference sequence). The CDR3 is CASSFKWGGRDNEQFF. CDR3 nucleotide sequence: TGTGCCAGCAGTTTCAAATGGGGGGGGAGGGACAATGAGCAGTTCTTC.

The chain carries TRBV10-2 and TRBJ2-5; TRBD2 matches 8 bases. Germline values: CDR1 WSHSY, CDR2 SAAADI. Losses at the gene ends were 2 bases for V and 5 bases for J; bases not matched to a gene: 7. The CDR3 runs 15 residues. CDR3 DNA: TGCGCCAGCAGTGAGAGACGGGAGGGAGGTGAGACCCAGTACTTC. It translates to CASSERREGGETQYF.

The J gene is TRBJ1-1, the V gene TRBV20-1; no reliable D call. The V gene's germline CDR1 is DFQATT and CDR2 SNEGSKA (reference sequence). CDR3 length equals 11 residues. V dropped 5 bases and J dropped 11 bases, with 15 bases sitting between them. The CDR3 DNA reads as TGCAGTGCTTATGGCGGGGAGGTGGCTTTCTTT. Protein product: CSAYGGEVAFF.

DNA of the CDR3: TGTGCCAGCAGTTTATTCGGGCTAGCGGGAGGTGGGGAGCAGTTCTTC. It is translated as CASSLFGLAGGGEQFF. The chain combines TRBV27 with TRBJ2-1; 11 nucleotides line up with TRBD2. Germline trimming cut 1 base from V and 10 bases from J; bases unmatched to any gene: 9. Germline CDR1 MNHEY, CDR2 SMNVEV (reference sequence). The CDR3 is made up of 16 amino acids.

The chain recombines TRBV7-8 with TRBJ2-1; 9 positions match TRBD2. The CDR3 spans 15 residues. V was pared by 3 bases and J by 2 bases, with 2 bases of the junction left unmatched. The germline CDR1 and CDR2 sequences are SGHVS and FQNEAQ. CDR3 bases: TGTGCCAGCAGCTTTTCTAGCGGGACCTACAATGAGCAGTTCTTC. It specifies CASSFSSGTYNEQFF.

This chain links TRBV11-2 with TRBJ2-2; the match to TRBD1 covers 7 bases. The CDR3 totals 15 residues. The ends lost 4 bases at V and 6 bases at J; junction bases unmatched: 8. Germline V lookup: CDR1 SGHAT, CDR2 FQNNGV. For the CDR3, the DNA is TGTGCCAGCAGCTCTCTGACAGGGCGGCCCGGGGAGCTGTTTTTT. It specifies CASSSLTGRPGELFF.

The chain is built from TRBV20-1 and TRBJ2-2, with no clear D. CDR3 length equals 11 residues. V was trimmed by 4 bases and J by 8 bases, leaving 8 bases between them. Germline values: CDR1 DFQATT, CDR2 SNEGSKA (reference sequence). This CDR3 reads CSATERGELFF. CDR3 bases: TGCAGTGCTACGGAGCGAGGGGAGCTGTTTTTT.

The chain combines TRBV4-3 with TRBJ2-1; TRBD2 matches at 14 bases. This CDR3 is built from 16 residues. V was pared by 4 bases and J by 7 bases, with 6 bases of the junction left unmatched. In germline, CDR1 is LGHNA, CDR2 YSLEER. The CDR3 is CASSRQTSGRGNEQFF. DNA for the CDR3: TGCGCCAGCAGCCGACAGACTAGCGGGAGGGGAAATGAGCAGTTCTTC.

The chain combines TRBV28 with TRBJ2-7; 7 positions agree with TRBD2. The trim removed 2 bases at V and 3 bases at J, leaving 4 bases unmatched. The CDR3 totals 14 residues. Germline CDR1 MDHEN, CDR2 SYDVKM. The CDR3 nucleotides read TGTGCCAGCAGTTTAGCGGGAGTAGACTACGAGCAGTACTTC. It is translated as CASSLAGVDYEQYF.

The count of this clone is one. The gene calls are TRBV30 and TRBJ1-1; TRBD1 aligns across 10 bases. Germline CDR1 is GTSNPN and CDR2 is SVGIG (reference sequence). This CDR3 spans 15 amino acids. The J segment lost 1 base and the V segment lost 2 bases, leaving 4 bases of the junction unmatched. CDR3 in DNA: TGTGCCTGGAGTATGACAGGGGGCAGGAACACTGAAGCTTTCTTT. Translation: CAWSMTGGRNTEAFF.

The chain employs TRBV9 and TRBJ2-2; 12 bases fit TRBD2. The V gene's germline CDR1 is SGDLS and CDR2 YYNGEE. The CDR3 has 17 residues. The trim removed 0 bases at V and 6 bases at J, leaving 6 bases unmatched. CDR3 sequence (DNA): TGTGCCAGCAGCGTAGGGTCGTCTAGCGGGAGGGCCGGGGAGCTGTTTTTT. It is translated as CASSVGSSSGRAGELFF.

The rearrangement joins TRBV7-2 to TRBJ1-4; D unclear. Germline values: CDR1 SGHTA, CDR2 FQGNSA. Trimming cost V 1 base and J 6 bases, with 12 bases left between them. This CDR3 is 15 amino acids long. CDR3 bases: TGTGCCAGCAGCTTAGGTGCAGGCTATCATGAAAAACTGTTTTTT. As protein: CASSLGAGYHEKLFF.

The chain couples TRBV28 to TRBJ2-3; TRBD1 is a possible D gene (5 bases). V lost 2 bases and J lost 2, with 11 bases in between. Germline CDR1 reads MDHEN; CDR2 reads SYDVKM. This CDR3 has 15 residues. CDR3 bases: TGTGCCAGCAGTTTACAGGCAGGGCCCACAGATACGCAGTATTTT. Protein sequence: CASSLQAGPTDTQYF.

This chain connects TRBV2 to TRBJ2-3; D may be TRBD1 (6 bases). CDR3 length equals 14 residues. Per germline, CDR1 SNHLY and CDR2 FYNNEI. Trimming shortened V by 9 bases and J by 3 bases, and 16 bases separated the two germline ends. The CDR3 nucleotides are TGTGCCAGTAAAAGACAGGCGACAACAGATACGCAGTATTTT. Translation: CASKRQATTDTQYF.

The gene calls are TRBV7-2 and TRBJ2-5; D not certain. Germline V CDR1 and CDR2: SGHTA, FQGNSA. The length of the CDR3 is 12 residues. Deletions cut 4 bases from V and 0 bases from J, with 3 bases between. CDR3 protein: CASSSNQETQYF. CDR3 coding DNA: TGTGCCAGCAGCTCCAACCAAGAGACCCAGTACTTC.

The chain joins TRBV19 to TRBJ2-1; 8 bases agree with TRBD2. Germline loops: CDR1 LNHDA, CDR2 SQIVND (reference sequence). Trimming at V came to 7 bases and at J to 5 bases, leaving 7 bases not matched to a gene. This CDR3 is 14 amino acids long. CDR3 amino acids: CASKGTRYHNEQFF. The CDR3 DNA follows: TGTGCCAGTAAGGGGACTAGGTACCACAATGAGCAGTTCTTC.

The chain combines TRBV5-1 with TRBJ2-2; D ambiguous. V was trimmed by 0 bases and J by 7 bases, leaving 4 bases between them. This CDR3 has 12 residues. Germline V gene lookup returns CDR1 SGHRS and CDR2 YFSETQ. As DNA, the CDR3 is TGCGCCAGCAGCTTGGTAGACGGGGAGCTGTTTTTT. Translating it yields CASSLVDGELFF.

The rearrangement joins TRBV11-2 to TRBJ2-3; no reliable D call. V was clipped by 0 bases and J by 4 bases, with 14 bases between them. Germline V gives CDR1 SGHAT, CDR2 FQNNGV. The CDR3 consists of 16 residues. CDR3 nucleotide sequence: TGTGCCAGCAGCTTAGAATTCGTTCCCGAGGCAGATACGCAGTATTTT. It specifies CASSLEFVPEADTQYF. Drawing the rest from reference TRBV11-2 and TRBJ2-3, the complete variable domain is EAGVAQSPRYKIIEKRQSVAFWCNPISGHATLYWYQQILGQGPKLLIQFQNNGVVDDSQLPKDRFSAERLKGVDSTLKIQPAKLEDSAVYLCASSLEFVPEADTQYFGPGTRLTVL.

This chain connects TRBV13 to TRBJ2-1; 7 nucleotides match TRBD2. CDR3 length: 15 residues. V gave up 0 bases and J gave up 7 bases; unmatched junction bases: 6. Germline loops: CDR1 PRHDT, CDR2 FYEKMQ (reference sequence). In nucleotides, the CDR3 is TGTGCCAGCAGCTTAGGAGGAGCGGGAATAAATGAGCAGTTCTTC. Encoded protein: CASSLGGAGINEQFF.

The chain employs TRBV2 and TRBJ2-7, with unresolved D. The CDR3 consists of 12 residues. Trimming pared 4 bases from V and 6 bases from J, leaving 10 bases between. CDR1 is SNHLY, CDR2 FYNNEI, per germline. Here the CDR3 DNA reads TGTGCCAGCAGTGTGATCGGTGGCGAGCAGTACTTC. Translating it yields CASSVIGGEQYF.

The rearrangement joins TRBV2 to TRBJ1-6; 10 bases line up with TRBD1. Trimming took 2 bases from V and 10 from J; bases not matched to a gene: 11. The CDR3 runs 17 residues. Germline V CDR1 and CDR2: SNHLY, FYNNEI. The CDR3 here is CASSETHPGQGYSPLHF. DNA for the CDR3: TGTGCCAGCAGTGAAACCCACCCGGGACAGGGGTACTCACCCCTCCACTTT.

The chain links TRBV2 to TRBJ1-1; a possible D gene is TRBD1 (5 bases). V shed 8 bases and J shed 7 bases, with 17 bases lying between them. CDR3 length: 13 amino acids. Germline loops: CDR1 SNHLY, CDR2 FYNNEI. In nucleotides, the CDR3 is TGTGCCAGCCCCGAAGGGGCTAGTCTTGAAGCTTTCTTT. Translating gives CASPEGASLEAFF. Full variable domain (outside the CDR3, taken from reference TRBV2 and TRBJ1-1): EPEVTQTPSHQVTQMGQEVILRCVPISNHLYFYWYRQILGQKVEFLVSFYNNEISEKSEIFDDQFSVERPDGSNFTLKIRSTKLEDSAMYFCASPEGASLEAFFGQGTRLTVV.